This TCR beta chain was profiled in a study of type 1 regulatory T cells. This clonotype was detected only a few times. This CDR3 is built from 15 residues. Germline V gives CDR1 DFQATT, CDR2 SNEGSKA (reference sequence). Trimming took off 3 bases at V and 1 base at J, with 15 bases between the two ends. TCRdb ran MiXCR on the reads and lists one entry per CDR3 protein. Found here are 80,000 to 100,000 distinct CDR3 sequences, roughly a third of them singletons; the top ten hold less than 2.5%. The J gene is TRBJ2-5, the V gene TRBV20-1, with D perhaps TRBD2 (5 bases). This sequence originates from a human donor in good health. Sequenced input: CD4+ T cells, either the whole sample or a sorted fraction (not recorded which). This chain's CDR3 is CSASHPLALQETQYF. The CDR3 nucleotides read TGCAGTGCTAGTCACCCCCTAGCCCTCCAAGAGACCCAGTACTTC.